This TCR beta chain was sequenced for a study of Ad26.COV2.S vaccination and SARS-CoV-2 variants. At the level of the study: COV1001, an Ad26.COV2.S trial, supplied this vaccine-arm donor. Whole-study results and caveats: While placebo recipients had lower spike-specific TCR breadth, vaccine recipients had more. Responses of T cells in total may have been underestimated by the TCR breadth and depth analyses.

Comment on this clone: Its antigen is currently unknown.

Losses at the gene ends were 3 bases for V and 0 bases for J; bases not matched to a gene: 9. The CDR3 sequence is 17 residues long. Germline lookup yields CDR1 MGHRA and CDR2 YSYEKL. Assay: immunoSEQ multiplex PCR; the TCRdb copy retains only in-frame clones and omits some. The sample lists 350,000 to 600,000 clones, about nine tenths seen once, with approximately 1.7% in the top ten. Stated treatment: around 19 received Ad26.COV2.S at low or high dose, single or two shots; a few received placebo; per-sample allocation not given. Day 63 after the first injection of vaccine or placebo was the sampling time. An adult of 18-55 years in Boston served as donor.

The chain has TRBV4-1 and TRBJ2-3; 7 bases match TRBD1. The clonotype originates from a person between 18 and 65 years old who received the Ad26.COV2.S COVID-19 vaccine or a placebo. Sequencing used peripheral blood, obtained in a trial of Ad26.COV2.S vaccine versus placebo. The CDR3 loop is CASSQGQNPTSTDTQYF. For the CDR3, the DNA is TGCGCCAGCAGCCAGGGACAGAACCCTACTAGCACAGATACGCAGTATTTT.